The TCR beta chain described here comes from a study of regulatory T cells in long-lasting Graves disease. Construction of TCR beta libraries relied on iRepertoire HTBI primers and on Arm-PCR targeting CDR3 regions. TCRdb recomputed calls from the multiplex PCR reads with MiXCR, one row per CDR3 protein. Here the sample spans roughly 400,000 distinct CDR3 sequences, about 20% being singletons. As for this clonotype: The junction does not match germline at one end; this may be a read error.

Time point reported: persistent/refractory GD, antithyroid drugs over 5 years with positive TRAb. After RNA was extracted from PBMCs, the TCR library was made from it. This receptor was obtained from a female donor with Graves disease. Sequencing was performed on peripheral blood mononuclear cells (PBMCs), taken when the disease was refractory, from a patient treated with antithyroid drugs.

The CDR3 here is CASSLRNSEPRHF. The CDR3 DNA reads TGTGCCAGCAGTTTGCGAAACTCAGAGCCCCGGCATTTT. V usage is TRBV12-3 or TRBV12-4 and J usage is TRBJ1-5; D is ambiguous. The CDR3 length is 13 residues.